The source of this T cell receptor (beta chain) is a study of T-cell reconstitution after alpha-beta-depleted transplantation in children. General study results and limits: Expanded graft clones numbering several hundred reportedly gave rise to alpha-beta T cells about two months after transplant.

This clonotype has a count of ten or more. Its antigen is currently unknown. The authors prepared the TCRbeta library with unique molecular identifiers. One entry per CDR3 protein results from TCRdb running MiXCR on the PCR reads. The sample has 300,000 to 400,000 distinct CDR3 sequences, 16% seen once. Trimming shortened V by 1 base and J by 4 bases, and 9 bases separated the two germline ends. The CDR3 has 15 amino acids. The germline CDR1 and CDR2 sequences are SGHRS and YFSETQ. The sequencing here drew on PBMCs, mostly from graft donor cells, taken 360 days after TCRalphabeta/CD19-depleted stem cell transplant. This chain links TRBV5-1 with TRBJ2-6, with D perhaps matching TRBD1 (6 bases). This receptor was taken from a male patient aged 2-15 years who had a stem cell transplant for acute lymphoblastic leukemia, so the T cells may come from the graft donor. The CDR3 spells CASSLRTAGANVLTF. CDR3 nucleotides: TGCGCCAGCAGCTTGAGGACAGCAGGGGCCAACGTCCTGACTTTC.